Listed below are T cell receptor beta chains from one sample, sequenced in a study of regulatory T cells in long-lasting Graves disease. Each CDR3 protein is one row after TCRdb ran MiXCR on the multiplex PCR reads. The sample lists a few hundred thousand distinct CDR3 sequences, 23% occurring once. Sequenced material: peripheral blood mononuclear cells (PBMCs), taken when the disease was refractory, from a patient treated with antithyroid drugs. These receptors came from a woman aged 40 to 50 with Graves disease. CDR3s include the opening cysteine and the closing phenylalanine or tryptophan. The D gene is left open where the match is weak. Rows may omit the clone size; those that give it use once, few, many or a size class.

CDR3,DNA,J,size,D,V
CASSRDYGYTF,TGTGCCAGTAGTCGCGATTATGGCTACACCTTC,TRBJ1-2,many,-,TRBV19
CASSSLAGVREQYF,TGTGCCAGCAGCTCCCTAGCGGGAGTGCGCGAGCAGTACTTC,TRBJ2-7,many,TRBD2,TRBV7-6
CASSLWTGGWETQYF,TGTGCCAGCAGTTTGTGGACAGGGGGCTGGGAGACCCAGTACTTC,TRBJ2-5,many,TRBD1,TRBV28
CASSPYPQGASQPQHF,TGTGCCAGCAGCCCATACCCTCAGGGGGCGAGTCAGCCCCAGCATTTT,TRBJ1-5,few,TRBD1,TRBV5-5
CASTFTGLAGSFSYEQYF,TGTGCCAGCACCTTTACGGGACTAGCGGGATCTTTCTCCTACGAGCAGTACTTC,TRBJ2-7,-,TRBD2,TRBV5-5
CASSFGLASYNEQFF,TGTGCCAGCAGTTTTGGACTAGCCTCCTACAATGAGCAGTTCTTC,TRBJ2-1,few,TRBD2,TRBV28
CTASTDTQYF,TGCACTGCTAGCACAGATACGCAGTATTTT,TRBJ2-3,-,-,TRBV20-1
CASSRAETQYF,TGTGCCAGCTCACGGGCGGAGACCCAGTACTTC,TRBJ2-5,few,-,TRBV18
CSVEDERGNNYGYTF,TGCAGCGTTGAAGATGAAAGGGGCAACAACTATGGCTACACCTTC,TRBJ1-2,-,-,TRBV29-1
CASSPRTNWLYQETQYF,TGTGCCAGCAGTCCCCGGACTAATTGGTTGTACCAAGAGACCCAGTACTTC,TRBJ2-5,many,-,TRBV27
CASTVTGGSDYEQYF,TGCGCCAGCACCGTAACGGGGGGTTCAGACTACGAGCAGTACTTC,TRBJ2-7,many,TRBD2,TRBV5-1
CASTPGPTYEQYF,TGCGCCAGCACCCCCGGGCCTACCTACGAGCAGTACTTC,TRBJ2-7,few,-,TRBV10-2
CSARRQGFPNYGYTF,TGCAGTGCTAGGAGACAGGGTTTCCCAAACTATGGCTACACCTTC,TRBJ1-2,few,TRBD1,TRBV20-1